These T cell receptor beta chains were read from a single sample in a study of HIV-infected children after antiretroviral therapy interruption. TCRdb processed the 3' RACE reads anew with MiXCR; each CDR3 protein has one entry. The sample contains about 15,000 distinct CDR3 sequences, more than 3% of which appear only once. Sequencing used CD45RO+ CD8+ T cells from PBMCs, pooled from several time points, obtained from a donor given antiretroviral therapy, either interrupted or continuous. The receptor set was obtained from a pool of human donors with HIV. The CDR3 runs from the conserved cysteine through the conserved F or W. A D gene is named only where the DNA matches it firmly.

V,length,D,J,CDR3
TRBV12-3/TRBV12-4,17,TRBD1,TRBJ1-5,CASSLDPRQGNRQPQHF
TRBV7-2,15,TRBD2,TRBJ2-7,CASSLVGGRASEQYF
TRBV25-1,16,.,TRBJ1-2,CASSAQRLPGLYGYTF
TRBV14,14,.,TRBJ1-1,CASSLDGLNTEAFF
TRBV7-3,12,.,TRBJ2-7,CASSYGTSEQYF
TRBV12-3/TRBV12-4,13,.,TRBJ2-2,CASMWGGTGELFF
TRBV6-4,14,.,TRBJ2-3,CASSTGTTTDTQYF
TRBV4-2,14,TRBD1,TRBJ1-1,CASSQDLGQDEAFF
TRBV2,14,.,TRBJ2-7,CASSEVQGFGEQYF
TRBV6-4,14,.,TRBJ2-1,CASSDSETDNEQFF
TRBV6-6,17,TRBD2,TRBJ2-1,CASSYSSTSGSLNEQFF
TRBV12-3/TRBV12-4,12,.,TRBJ1-3,CASSPLGGTIYF
TRBV12-3/TRBV12-4,16,.,TRBJ2-3,CASSLAGDWEADTQYF
TRBV10-3,14,.,TRBJ2-7,CAISEGTAATEQYF
TRBV5-1,13,.,TRBJ2-1,CASSSDLNNEQFF
TRBV6-2/TRBV6-3,15,TRBD1,TRBJ2-1,CASSHGTALWDEQFF
TRBV20-1,15,.,TRBJ2-3,CSATRTFLRTDTQYF
TRBV20-1,12,.,TRBJ2-1,CSARQADNEQFF
TRBV20-1,15,TRBD2,TRBJ2-7,CSARGQRGDSYEQYF
TRBV7-8,13,.,TRBJ1-5,CASSFRPLGPQHF
TRBV12-3/TRBV12-4,15,TRBD1,TRBJ1-5,CASSSQRTGNQPQHF
TRBV27,20,.,TRBJ1-1,CASSLFFRRGEGEVNTEAFF
TRBV3-1,15,.,TRBJ1-5,CASSLTAASNQPQHF
TRBV18,15,TRBD2,TRBJ2-7,CASSFTGDLAGEQYF
TRBV27,14,TRBD1,TRBJ2-7,CASKPGGRYYEQYF
TRBV7-9,16,TRBD2,TRBJ2-1,CASSLPRTSVNNEQFF
TRBV20-1,13,TRBD1,TRBJ2-5,CSAPLGQQETQYF
TRBV29-1,14,.,TRBJ2-1,CSHIRAAHIDEQFF
TRBV2,17,.,TRBJ2-4,CASSDDLEALAENIQYF
TRBV24-1,15,.,TRBJ2-1,CATSDLAGDHNEQFF
TRBV12-3/TRBV12-4,17,TRBD2,TRBJ2-7,CASSSPSGGSPPYEQYF
TRBV5-1,13,.,TRBJ2-7,CASTPQHSYEQYF
TRBV6-6,12,TRBD1,TRBJ1-2,CAAGGTVYGYTF
TRBV6-2/TRBV6-3,17,.,TRBJ2-2,CASSYRVTVPGTGELFF
TRBV29-1,15,.,TRBJ2-1,CSVNRRALEVNEQFF
TRBV2,14,.,TRBJ2-1,CASLMWSSYNEQFF
TRBV29-1,15,.,TRBJ2-1,CSVDLARSSYNEQFF